This TCR beta chain was captured in a study of control samples from healthy donors and cancer patients. Profiled with immunoSEQ multiplex PCR; TCRdb holds only in-frame clones, not every one. The profile shows around 150,000 clones, approximately 90% of them singletons. Looked up from germline, CDR1 is KGHSH and CDR2 is LQKENI. This CDR3 has 16 residues. V lost 2 bases and J 4 bases, leaving 12 bases between the germline ends. The chain couples TRBV18 to TRBJ1-6; D might be TRBD1 (5 bases). This TCR was recovered from a man under 40 in good health. Sequencing was performed on blood. CDR3 region: CASSPLDSTYNSPLHF. The CDR3 nucleotides read TGTGCCAGCTCACCATTAGACAGCACTTATAATTCACCCCTCCACTTT.